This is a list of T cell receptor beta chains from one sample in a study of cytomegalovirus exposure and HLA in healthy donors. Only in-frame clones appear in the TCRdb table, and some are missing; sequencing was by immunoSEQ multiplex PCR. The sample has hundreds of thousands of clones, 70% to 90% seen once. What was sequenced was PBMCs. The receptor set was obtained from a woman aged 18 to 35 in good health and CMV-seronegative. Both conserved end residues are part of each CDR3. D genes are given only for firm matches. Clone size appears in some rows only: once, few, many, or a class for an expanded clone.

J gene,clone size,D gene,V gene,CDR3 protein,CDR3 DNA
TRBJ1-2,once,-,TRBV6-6,CASSYYGGENGYTF,TGTGCCAGCAGTTACTACGGAGGTGAAAATGGCTACACCTTC
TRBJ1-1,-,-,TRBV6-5,CASTLAGGTEAFF,TGTGCCAGCACCCTGGCTGGAGGCACTGAAGCTTTCTTT
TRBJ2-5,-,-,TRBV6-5,CASSYSVGLGTQYF,TGTGCCAGCAGTTACTCAGTTGGGCTGGGGACCCAGTACTTC
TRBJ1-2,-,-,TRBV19,CASSENAPGYTF,TGTGCCAGTAGTGAGAATGCTCCTGGCTACACCTTC
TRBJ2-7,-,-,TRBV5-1,CASSQRGEQYF,TGCGCCAGCAGCCAAAGGGGGGAGCAGTACTTC
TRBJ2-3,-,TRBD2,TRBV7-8,CASSLVASGGLSTDTQYF,TGTGCCAGCAGCTTAGTGGCTAGCGGGGGTCTTAGCACAGATACGCAGTATTTT
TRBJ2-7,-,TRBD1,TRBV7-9,CASSSDRRFDEQYF,TGTGCCAGCAGTTCGGACAGGCGTTTCGACGAGCAGTACTTC
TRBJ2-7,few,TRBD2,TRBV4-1,CASSKGSGGSSYEQYF,TGCGCCAGCAGCAAGGGATCGGGGGGGAGCTCCTACGAGCAGTACTTC
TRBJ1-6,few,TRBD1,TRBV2,CASIAGQLIYNSPLHF,TGTGCCAGCATCGCGGGACAGCTTATCTATAATTCACCCCTCCACTTT
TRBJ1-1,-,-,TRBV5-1,CASSSGGALNTEAFF,TGCGCCAGCAGCTCGGGAGGGGCCCTGAACACTGAAGCTTTCTTT
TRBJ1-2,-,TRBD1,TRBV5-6,CASGTRDRGVYGYTF,TGTGCCAGCGGGACCAGGGACAGGGGCGTCTATGGCTACACCTTC
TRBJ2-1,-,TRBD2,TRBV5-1,CASFETSGVLNEQFF,TGCGCCAGCTTCGAGACTAGCGGGGTATTAAATGAGCAGTTCTTC
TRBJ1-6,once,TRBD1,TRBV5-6,CASSLPNSGGSPLHF,TGTGCCAGCAGCCTACCTAATTCAGGGGGATCACCCCTCCACTTT
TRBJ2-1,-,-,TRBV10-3,CAISDLMRRSYNEQFF,TGTGCCATCAGTGATCTGATGCGGCGCTCCTACAATGAGCAGTTCTTC
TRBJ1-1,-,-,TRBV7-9,CASSLAFTQVTPTMGAFF,TGTGCCAGCAGCTTAGCTTTCACTCAGGTGACGCCTACCATGGGTGCTTTCTTT
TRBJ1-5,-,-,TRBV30,CAWSPQGNQPQHF,TGTGCCTGGAGCCCCCAGGGCAACCAGCCCCAGCATTTT
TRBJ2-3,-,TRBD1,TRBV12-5,CASGSGQGSTDTQYF,TGTGCTAGTGGTTCCGGACAGGGGAGCACAGATACGCAGTATTTT
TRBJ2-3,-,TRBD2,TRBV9,CASSPTLTSGGTSTDTQYF,TGTGCCAGCAGCCCTACCTTGACTAGCGGGGGTACTAGCACAGATACGCAGTATTTT
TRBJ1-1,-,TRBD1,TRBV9,CASSGWGTAPRSLEAFF,TGTGCCAGCAGCGGGTGGGGGACAGCCCCAAGAAGTCTTGAAGCTTTCTTT
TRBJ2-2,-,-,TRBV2,CAGRPGKGTGELFF,TGTGCCGGTAGACCAGGGAAGGGCACCGGGGAGCTGTTTTTT
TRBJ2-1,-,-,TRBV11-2,CASSLSAGSYNEQFF,TGTGCCAGCAGCTTGTCGGCAGGGTCCTACAATGAGCAGTTCTTC
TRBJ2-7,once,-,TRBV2,CASSVYFYEQYF,TGTGCCAGCAGTGTTTACTTCTACGAGCAGTACTTC
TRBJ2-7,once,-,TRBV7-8,CASKSQHSSYEQYF,TGTGCCAGCAAGAGTCAGCACAGCTCCTACGAGCAGTACTTC
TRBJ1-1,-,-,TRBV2,CASSENRVRVLSGAFF,TGTGCCAGCAGTGAAAACCGGGTCAGAGTATTGAGCGGAGCTTTCTTT
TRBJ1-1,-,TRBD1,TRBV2,CASSVGGSMNTEAFF,TGTGCCAGCAGTGTAGGGGGCAGCATGAACACTGAAGCTTTCTTT
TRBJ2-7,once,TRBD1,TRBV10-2,CASSDRSGGSYEQYF,TGCGCCAGCAGTGATAGGTCAGGGGGCTCCTACGAGCAGTACTTC
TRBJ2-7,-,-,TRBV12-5,CASGWRNYEQYF,TGTGCTAGTGGTTGGAGGAATTACGAGCAGTACTTC
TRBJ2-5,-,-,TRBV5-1,CASSPEVPSRETQYF,TGCGCCAGCAGCCCAGAGGTCCCTTCGCGAGAGACCCAGTACTTC
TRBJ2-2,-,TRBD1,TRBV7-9,CASSPSGTGFTGELFF,TGTGCCAGCAGCCCCTCCGGGACAGGATTCACCGGGGAGCTGTTTTTT
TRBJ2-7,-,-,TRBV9,CASSVGGHQSYEQYF,TGTGCCAGCAGCGTAGGTGGACACCAATCCTACGAGCAGTACTTC
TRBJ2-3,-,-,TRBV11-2,CASSLLGADTDTQYF,TGTGCCAGCAGCTTATTAGGGGCTGACACAGATACGCAGTATTTT
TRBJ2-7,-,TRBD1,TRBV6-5,CASSYAPGQGRNEQYF,TGTGCCAGCAGTTACGCCCCGGGACAGGGGAGAAACGAGCAGTACTTC
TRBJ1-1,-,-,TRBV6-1,CASSERGGARVEAFF,TGTGCCAGCAGTGAAAGGGGGGGGGCGCGGGTTGAAGCTTTCTTT
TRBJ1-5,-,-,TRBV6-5,CASSTASGQPQHF,TGTGCCAGCAGTACGGCCTCAGGTCAGCCCCAGCATTTT
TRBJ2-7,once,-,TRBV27,CASSLLGYAYEQYF,TGTGCCAGCAGTTTATTGGGCTATGCCTACGAGCAGTACTTC
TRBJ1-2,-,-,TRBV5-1,CASSDSSTNYGYTF,TGCGCCAGCAGCGATTCCTCTACTAACTATGGCTACACCTTC
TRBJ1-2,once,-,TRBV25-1,CASSLQANYGYTF,TGTGCCAGCAGTCTACAGGCTAACTATGGCTACACCTTC
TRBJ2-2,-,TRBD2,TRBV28,CASSATPTRGGQGTGELFF,TGTGCCAGCAGTGCCACCCCGACCCGGGGGGGGCAGGGCACCGGGGAGCTGTTTTTT
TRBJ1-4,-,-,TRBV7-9,CASSLGGPEKLFF,TGTGCCAGCAGCTTAGGTGGGCCCGAAAAACTGTTTTTT
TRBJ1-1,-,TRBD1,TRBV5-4,CASSGPTGPNTEAFF,TGTGCCAGCTCGGGGCCGACAGGGCCCAACACTGAAGCTTTCTTT
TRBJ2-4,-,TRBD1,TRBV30,CAWSVQGNIQYF,TGTGCCTGGAGTGTACAGGGGAACATTCAGTACTTC
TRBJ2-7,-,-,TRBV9,CASSQLGEGAYEQYF,TGTGCCAGCAGCCAGCTCGGGGAGGGGGCCTACGAGCAGTACTTC
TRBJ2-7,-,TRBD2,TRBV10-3,CAIRGLGFNEQYF,TGTGCCATCAGAGGACTAGGATTCAACGAGCAGTACTTC
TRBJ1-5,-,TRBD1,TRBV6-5,CASRPTGANQPQHF,TGTGCCAGCAGACCCACAGGGGCCAATCAGCCCCAGCATTTT
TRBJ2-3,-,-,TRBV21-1,CASSKKGLELSDTQYF,TGTGCCAGCAGCAAGAAGGGACTAGAATTATCTGATACGCAGTATTTT
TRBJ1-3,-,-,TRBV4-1,CASSQAPGNGNTIYF,TGCGCCAGCAGCCAAGCCCCAGGGAATGGAAACACCATATATTTT
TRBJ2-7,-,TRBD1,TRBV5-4,CASSLGTGPDLSSYEQYF,TGTGCCAGCAGCTTGGGGACAGGGCCAGATTTAAGCTCCTACGAGCAGTACTTC
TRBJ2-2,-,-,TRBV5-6,CASSFDRNTGELFF,TGTGCCAGCAGCTTCGACAGAAACACCGGGGAGCTGTTTTTT
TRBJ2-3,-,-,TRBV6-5,CAVTRADTQYF,TGTGCCGTTACCAGGGCAGATACGCAGTATTTT
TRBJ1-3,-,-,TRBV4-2,CASSQGIPGFSGNTIYF,TGTGCCAGCAGCCAAGGGATTCCAGGATTCTCTGGAAACACCATATATTTT
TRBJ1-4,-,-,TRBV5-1,CASSPASNEKLFF,TGCGCCAGCAGCCCCGCGTCTAATGAAAAACTGTTTTTT
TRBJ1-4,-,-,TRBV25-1,CASSVVGQRNEKLFF,TGTGCCAGCAGTGTAGTAGGACAGCGGAATGAAAAACTGTTTTTT
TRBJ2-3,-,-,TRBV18,CASSLSTDTQYF,TGTGCCAGCTCCCTAAGCACAGATACGCAGTATTTT
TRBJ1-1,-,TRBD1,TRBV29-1,CSIRTGGTEAFF,TGCAGTATCCGCACAGGGGGCACTGAAGCTTTCTTT
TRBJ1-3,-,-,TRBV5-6,CASSLYPESSGNTIYF,TGTGCCAGCAGCTTGTATCCGGAGAGCTCTGGAAACACCATATATTTT